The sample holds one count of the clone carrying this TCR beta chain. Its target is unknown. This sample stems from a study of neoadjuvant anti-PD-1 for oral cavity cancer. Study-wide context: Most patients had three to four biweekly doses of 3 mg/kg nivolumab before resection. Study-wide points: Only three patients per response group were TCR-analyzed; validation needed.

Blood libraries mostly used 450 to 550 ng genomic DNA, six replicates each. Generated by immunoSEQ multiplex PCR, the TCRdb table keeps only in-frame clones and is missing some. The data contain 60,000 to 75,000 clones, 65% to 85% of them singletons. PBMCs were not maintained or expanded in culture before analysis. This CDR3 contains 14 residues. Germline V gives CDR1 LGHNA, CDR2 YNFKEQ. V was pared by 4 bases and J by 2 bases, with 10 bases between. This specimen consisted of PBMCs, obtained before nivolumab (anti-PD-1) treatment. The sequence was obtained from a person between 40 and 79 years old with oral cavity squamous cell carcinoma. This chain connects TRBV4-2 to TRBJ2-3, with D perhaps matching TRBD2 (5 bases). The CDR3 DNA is TGTGCCAGCAGCCCGCGGACTCACACAGATACGCAGTATTTT. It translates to CASSPRTHTDTQYF.